This T cell receptor (beta chain) was identified during a study of control samples from healthy donors and cancer patients. The CDR3 spans 15 residues. The germline V gene encodes CDR1 SGHRS and CDR2 YFSETQ. Deletions cut 5 bases from V and 0 bases from J, with 15 bases between. The method was immunoSEQ multiplex PCR; TCRdb's version includes in-frame clones alone and lacks a portion of them. The table includes 150,000 or so clones, 80% to 95% detected once. This chain links TRBV5-1 with TRBJ2-7; no clear D gene. The clonotype was recovered from a man between 18 and 35 years old in good health. The sample was blood. This CDR3 reads CASRPWSANSYEQYF. CDR3 nucleotides: TGCGCCAGCAGACCCTGGTCAGCTAACTCCTACGAGCAGTACTTC.